Detailed here is one T cell receptor (beta chain). What it binds is unknown. The repertoire was sequenced with immunoSEQ multiplex PCR; TCRdb's copy has only in-frame clones and lacks some. The top ten clones hold approximately 3.1% of a sample with around 94,000 clones, around 96% of them seen once. This sample was included in a study of T cells in pancreatic ductal adenocarcinoma. Study results and caveats: Mean clonality was around 0.1 in tumors and roughly 0.07 in blood, not significantly different. Enrichment of CD45RO+ effector over naive T cells in tumors may bias clonality. Tumor samples had fewer productive templates and approximately 8-fold fewer unique clonotypes than blood. The resected cohort was biased toward the minority with early-stage disease.

Surgery without prior neoadjuvant therapy was the treatment of the selected pancreatic ductal adenocarcinoma patients. This sequence originates from a human donor with pancreatic ductal adenocarcinoma. The specimen sequenced was PBMCs.

CDR3 nucleotide sequence: TGTGCCAGCAGCCTCCGGACAGCTTCCAATAGCAATCAGCCCCAGCATTTT. It specifies CASSLRTASNSNQPQHF. The chain links TRBV4-2 to TRBJ1-5; TRBD1 is a possible D gene (6 bases). Trimming stripped 4 bases from V and 0 bases from J, with 16 bases between. CDR1 LGHNA and CDR2 YNFKEQ come from the germline V gene. CDR3 size: 17 residues.